Shown below are 7 T cell receptor beta chains from a single sample sequenced in a study of cytomegalovirus exposure and HLA in healthy donors. PCR primers comprised 60 Vbeta and 13 Jbeta primers. Method: immunoSEQ multiplex PCR; TCRdb's copy keeps in-frame clones and lacks some. The sample holds roughly 150,000 clones; approximately 83% are singletons and the top ten take roughly 1.5%. The sample was PBMCs. Receptors were obtained from a woman between 18 and 29 years old in good health and CMV-seronegative.

V is TRBV30 and J is TRBJ2-4, with D unresolved. The V gene lost 0 bases and the J gene lost 0 bases, with 6 bases spanning the gap. CDR1 is GTSNPN, CDR2 SVGIG, per germline (reference sequence). The length of the CDR3 is 14 residues. CDR3 sequence (DNA): TGTGCCTGGAGTGTACGCGGAGCCAAAAACATTCAGTACTTC. It specifies CAWSVRGAKNIQYF. Based on the CDR3 plus reference TRBV30 and TRBJ2-4, the full variable domain is SQTIHQWPATLVQPVGSPLSLECTVEGTSNPNLYWYRQAAGRGLQLLFYSVGIGQISSEVPQNLSASRPQDRQFILSSKKLLLSDSGFYLCAWSVRGAKNIQYFGAGTRLSVL.

V and J are TRBV27 and TRBJ1-6, with D unclear. Trimming removed 5 bases at V and 7 bases at J, with 15 bases between. The CDR3 consists of 15 residues. Germline CDR1 reads MNHEY; CDR2 reads SMNVEV (reference sequence). The CDR3: CASSIWAAQNSPLHF. The CDR3, as DNA: TGTGCCAGCAGTATCTGGGCAGCCCAAAATTCACCCCTCCACTTT.

The rearrangement links TRBV7-2 to TRBJ2-3, with TRBD2 identical over 14 bases. Per the germline V gene, CDR1 is SGHTA and CDR2 is FQGNSA. The CDR3 runs 16 residues. The trim removed 3 bases at V and 6 bases at J, leaving 5 bases unmatched. This CDR3 is CASSLTSGGAMDTQYF. Here the CDR3 DNA reads TGTGCCAGCAGCTTGACTAGCGGGGGGGCTATGGATACGCAGTATTTT.

The CDR3 reads CASSLPLGTGEETQYF. In nucleotides, the CDR3 is TGTGCCAGCAGCTTACCCCTGGGGACAGGGGAAGAGACCCAGTACTTC. V is TRBV7-9 and J is TRBJ2-5; the match to TRBD1 covers 10 bases. Germline CDR1 SEHNR, CDR2 FQNEAQ (reference sequence). This CDR3 has 16 amino acids. The J segment lost 3 bases and the V segment lost 2 bases, leaving 6 bases of the junction unmatched.

The genes are TRBV5-6 and TRBJ2-1; TRBD1 matches 7 bases. The CDR3 is 17 amino acids. Per the germline V gene, CDR1 is SGHDT and CDR2 is YYEEEE. Unmatched junction bases numbered 10, after V lost 4 bases and J lost 0 bases. The CDR3 coding sequence is TGTGCCAGCAGCCCAAAGATAGACAGGGACTCCTACAATGAGCAGTTCTTC. This translates into CASSPKIDRDSYNEQFF.

The chain combines TRBV19 with TRBJ2-1, with D possibly being TRBD1 (6 bases). V shed 6 bases and J shed 0 bases, with 27 bases lying between them. This CDR3 is built from 20 residues. Per the germline V gene, CDR1 is LNHDA and CDR2 is SQIVND (reference sequence). As DNA, the CDR3 is TGTGCCAGTAGCAAGAACTTACGGACAGCTACCCTCAGCTCCTACAATGAGCAGTTCTTC. This codes for CASSKNLRTATLSSYNEQFF. The full variable domain, its missing parts supplied by reference TRBV19 and TRBJ2-1, is DGGITQSPKYLFRKEGQNVTLSCEQNLNHDAMYWYRQDPGQGLRLIYYSQIVNDFQKGDIAEGYSVSREKKESFPLTVTSAQKNPTAFYLCASSKNLRTATLSSYNEQFFGPGTRLTVL.

The chain is built from TRBV5-1 and TRBJ2-5; 11 nucleotides agree with TRBD2. CDR1 is SGHRS, CDR2 YFSETQ, per germline. V shed 4 bases, J shed 3 bases, and the junction held 5 bases outside the gene matches. The CDR3 length is 15 residues. CDR3 nucleotides: TGCGCCAGCAGCCCGGGGACTAGCGGAGAAGAGACCCAGTACTTC. Protein: CASSPGTSGEETQYF. The complete variable domain, with remaining parts taken from reference TRBV5-1 and TRBJ2-5, reads KAGVTQTPRYLIKTRGQQVTLSCSPISGHRSVSWYQQTPGQGLQFLFEYFSETQRNKGNFPGRFSGRQFSNSRSEMNVSTLELGDSALYLCASSPGTSGEETQYFGPGTRLLVL.